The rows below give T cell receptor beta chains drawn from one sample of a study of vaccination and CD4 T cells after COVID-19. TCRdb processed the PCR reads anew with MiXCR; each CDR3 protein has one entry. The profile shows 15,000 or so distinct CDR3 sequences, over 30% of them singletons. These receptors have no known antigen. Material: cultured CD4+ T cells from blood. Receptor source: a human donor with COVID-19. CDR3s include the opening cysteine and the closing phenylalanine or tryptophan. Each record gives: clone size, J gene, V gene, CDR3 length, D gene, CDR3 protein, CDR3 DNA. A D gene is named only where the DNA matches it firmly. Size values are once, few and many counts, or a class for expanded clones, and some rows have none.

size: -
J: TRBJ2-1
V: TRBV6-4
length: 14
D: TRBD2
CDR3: CASSVAGGRNEQFF
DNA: TGTGCCAGCAGTGTTGCGGGGGGGCGTAATGAGCAGTTCTTC

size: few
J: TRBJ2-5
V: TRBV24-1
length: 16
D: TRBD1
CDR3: CATSDPTTGRQETQYF
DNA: TGTGCCACCAGTGACCCAACGACAGGGCGGCAAGAGACCCAGTACTTC

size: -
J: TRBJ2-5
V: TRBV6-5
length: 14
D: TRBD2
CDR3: CASSYRRGVETQYF
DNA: TGTGCCAGCAGTTACCGGCGGGGGGTTGAGACCCAGTACTTC

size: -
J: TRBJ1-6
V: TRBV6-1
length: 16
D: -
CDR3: CASSSTTGGQRSPLHF
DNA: TGTGCCAGCAGCTCCACAACGGGGGGGCAGCGCTCACCCCTCCACTTT

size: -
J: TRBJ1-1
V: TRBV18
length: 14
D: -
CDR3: CASSLQGEGTEAFF
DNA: TGTGCCAGCTCACTGCAGGGAGAGGGCACTGAAGCTTTCTTT

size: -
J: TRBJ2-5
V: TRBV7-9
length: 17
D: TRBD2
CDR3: CASSLLAGPGGSETQYF
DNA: TGTGCCAGCAGCCTCCTAGCGGGGCCCGGGGGTTCAGAGACCCAGTACTTC

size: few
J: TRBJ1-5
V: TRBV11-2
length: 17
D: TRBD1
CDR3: CASSLGAPGGGNQPQHF
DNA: TGTGCCAGCAGCTTAGGGGCTCCAGGGGGTGGCAATCAGCCCCAGCATTTT

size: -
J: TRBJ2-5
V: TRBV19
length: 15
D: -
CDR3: CASSSLGASKETQYF
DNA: TGTGCCAGTAGTTCTCTCGGGGCCTCCAAAGAGACCCAGTACTTC

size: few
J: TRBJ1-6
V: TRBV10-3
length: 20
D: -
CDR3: CAISTARDPNLAEENSPLHF
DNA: TGTGCCATCAGTACTGCTCGTGACCCAAACCTCGCCGAGGAGAATTCACCCCTCCACTTT

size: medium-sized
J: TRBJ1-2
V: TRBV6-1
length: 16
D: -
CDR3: CASTPLTGTLNYGYTF
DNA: TGTGCCAGCACTCCTCTGACCGGGACACTTAACTATGGCTACACCTTC

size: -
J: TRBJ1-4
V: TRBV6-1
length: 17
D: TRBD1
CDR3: CASSQTDRARTNEKLFF
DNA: TGTGCCAGCAGCCAGACCGACAGGGCCAGAACTAATGAAAAACTGTTTTTT

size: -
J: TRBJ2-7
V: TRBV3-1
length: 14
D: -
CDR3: CASSQGSVAYEQYF
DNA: TGTGCCAGCAGCCAAGGGTCCGTGGCCTACGAGCAGTACTTC

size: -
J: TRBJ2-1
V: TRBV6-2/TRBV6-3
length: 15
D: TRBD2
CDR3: CASSDAVAGAGEQFF
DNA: TGTGCCAGCAGCGACGCGGTAGCGGGGGCTGGTGAGCAGTTCTTC

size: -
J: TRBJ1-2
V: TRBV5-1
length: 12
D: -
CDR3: CASRRRENGYTF
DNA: TGCGCCAGCCGCCGCAGAGAGAATGGCTACACCTTC

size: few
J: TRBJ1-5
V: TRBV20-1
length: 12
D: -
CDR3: CSAVSGSQPQHF
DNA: TGCAGTGCAGTTTCAGGGTCGCAGCCCCAGCATTTT

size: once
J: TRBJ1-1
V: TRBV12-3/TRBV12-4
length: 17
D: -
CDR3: CASSAGSWMKTETEAFF
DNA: TGTGCCAGCAGTGCAGGGTCATGGATGAAGACGGAGACTGAAGCTTTCTTT

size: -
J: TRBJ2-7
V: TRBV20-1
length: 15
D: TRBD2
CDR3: CSARDPGLAGYEQYF
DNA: TGCAGTGCTAGAGACCCGGGACTAGCGGGGTACGAGCAGTACTTC

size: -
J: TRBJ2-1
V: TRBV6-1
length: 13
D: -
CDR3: CASSREQGTEQFF
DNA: TGTGCCAGCAGCCGAGAACAGGGTACTGAGCAGTTCTTC

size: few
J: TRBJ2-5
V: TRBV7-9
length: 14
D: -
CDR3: CASSSGVAQETQYF
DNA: TGTGCCAGCAGCTCAGGGGTAGCCCAAGAGACCCAGTACTTC

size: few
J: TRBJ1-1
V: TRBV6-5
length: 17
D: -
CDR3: CASSYFSPGLMNTEAFF
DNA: TGTGCCAGCAGTTATTTTTCCCCGGGGTTAATGAACACTGAAGCTTTCTTT

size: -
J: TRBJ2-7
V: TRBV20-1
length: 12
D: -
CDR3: CSVLAGNYEQYF
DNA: TGCAGTGTCCTAGCAGGAAACTACGAGCAGTACTTC

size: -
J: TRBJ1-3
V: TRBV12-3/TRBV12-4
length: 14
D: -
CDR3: CASSLQGGGNTIYF
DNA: TGTGCCAGCAGTTTGCAAGGGGGTGGTAACACCATATATTTT

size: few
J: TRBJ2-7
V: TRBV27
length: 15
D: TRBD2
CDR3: CASSSQLAGAHEQYF
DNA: TGTGCCAGCAGTTCCCAACTAGCGGGGGCCCACGAGCAGTACTTC

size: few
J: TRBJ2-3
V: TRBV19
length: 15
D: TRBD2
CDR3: CASSRRLAGLYTQYF
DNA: TGTGCCAGTAGTCGGAGACTAGCGGGTTTATATACGCAGTATTTT

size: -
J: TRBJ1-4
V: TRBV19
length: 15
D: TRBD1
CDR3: CASSPGGAGAEKLFF
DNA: TGTGCCAGTAGTCCAGGGGGGGCAGGGGCTGAAAAACTGTTTTTT

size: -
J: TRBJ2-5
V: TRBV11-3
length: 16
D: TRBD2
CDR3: CASSPRRGGQGETQYF
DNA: TGTGCCAGCAGCCCGAGACGGGGGGGCCAGGGGGAGACCCAGTACTTC

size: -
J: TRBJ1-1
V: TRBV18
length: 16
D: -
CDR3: CASSPRLGGMNTEAFF
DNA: TGTGCCAGCTCACCCCGACTGGGGGGCATGAACACTGAAGCTTTCTTT

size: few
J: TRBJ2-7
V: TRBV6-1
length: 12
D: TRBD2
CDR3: CATTSGGYEQYF
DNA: TGTGCCACGACTAGCGGGGGGTACGAGCAGTACTTC

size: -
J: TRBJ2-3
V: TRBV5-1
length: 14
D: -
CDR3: CASSLGQEGDTQYF
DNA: TGCGCCAGCAGCTTGGGACAGGAGGGGGATACGCAGTATTTT

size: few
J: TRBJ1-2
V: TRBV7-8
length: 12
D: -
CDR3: CASSIDGYGYTF
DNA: TGTGCCAGCAGCATCGACGGCTATGGCTACACCTTC

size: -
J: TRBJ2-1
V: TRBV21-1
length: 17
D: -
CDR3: CASSKRAGTGHYNEQFF
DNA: TGTGCCAGCAGCAAAAGGGCCGGGACAGGGCACTACAATGAGCAGTTCTTC

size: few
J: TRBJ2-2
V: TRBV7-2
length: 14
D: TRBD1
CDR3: CASSLATGAGELFF
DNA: TGTGCCAGCAGCTTAGCCACAGGGGCCGGGGAGCTGTTTTTT

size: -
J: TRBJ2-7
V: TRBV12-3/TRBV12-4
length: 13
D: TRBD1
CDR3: CASKEDRRYEQYF
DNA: TGTGCCAGCAAAGAGGACAGGCGGTACGAGCAGTACTTC

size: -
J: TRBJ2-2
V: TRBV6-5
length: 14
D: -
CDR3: CASSYSQGSGELFF
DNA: TGTGCCAGCAGTTACTCTCAGGGGAGCGGGGAGCTGTTTTTT

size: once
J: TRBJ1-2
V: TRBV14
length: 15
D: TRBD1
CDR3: CASSRARGLFFGYTF
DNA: TGTGCCAGCAGCCGCGCCAGGGGGCTCTTTTTTGGCTACACCTTC

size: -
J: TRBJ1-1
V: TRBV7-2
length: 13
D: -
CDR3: CASSLTGVTEAFF
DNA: TGTGCCAGCAGCTTAACGGGGGTTACTGAAGCTTTCTTT

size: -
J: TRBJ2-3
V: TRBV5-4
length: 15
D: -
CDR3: CASSNRRGPTDTQYF
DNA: TGTGCCAGCAGCAACCGGCGGGGGCCCACAGATACGCAGTATTTT

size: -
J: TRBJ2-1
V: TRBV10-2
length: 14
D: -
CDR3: CASSDPGKYNEQFF
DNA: TGCGCCAGCAGTGACCCCGGCAAGTACAATGAGCAGTTCTTC

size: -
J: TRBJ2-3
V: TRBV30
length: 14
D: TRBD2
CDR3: CAWRDPGGGDTQYF
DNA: TGTGCCTGGAGAGACCCGGGGGGAGGGGATACGCAGTATTTT

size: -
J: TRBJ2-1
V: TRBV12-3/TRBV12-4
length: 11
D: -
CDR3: CASTIANEQFF
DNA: TGTGCCAGCACCATAGCGAATGAGCAGTTCTTC

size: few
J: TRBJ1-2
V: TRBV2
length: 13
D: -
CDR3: CASRSSPKEDYTF
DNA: TGTGCCAGCCGTTCATCTCCCAAGGAGGACTACACCTTC

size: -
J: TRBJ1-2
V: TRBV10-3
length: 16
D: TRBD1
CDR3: CAISERGQGAVGGYTF
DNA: TGTGCCATCAGTGAGCGCGGACAGGGGGCTGTTGGCGGCTACACCTTC

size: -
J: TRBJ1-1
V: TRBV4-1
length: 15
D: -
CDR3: CASSAPRAPGTEAFF
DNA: TGCGCCAGCAGCGCCCCGCGGGCCCCAGGCACTGAAGCTTTCTTT

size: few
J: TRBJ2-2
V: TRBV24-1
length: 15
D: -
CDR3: CATSDPMGHSGELFF
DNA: TGTGCCACCAGTGACCCCATGGGACACTCTGGGGAGCTGTTTTTT

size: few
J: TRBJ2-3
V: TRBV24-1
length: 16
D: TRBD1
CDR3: CATSATTGGVSDTQYF
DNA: TGTGCCACCAGCGCTACGACAGGGGGCGTCTCAGATACGCAGTATTTT